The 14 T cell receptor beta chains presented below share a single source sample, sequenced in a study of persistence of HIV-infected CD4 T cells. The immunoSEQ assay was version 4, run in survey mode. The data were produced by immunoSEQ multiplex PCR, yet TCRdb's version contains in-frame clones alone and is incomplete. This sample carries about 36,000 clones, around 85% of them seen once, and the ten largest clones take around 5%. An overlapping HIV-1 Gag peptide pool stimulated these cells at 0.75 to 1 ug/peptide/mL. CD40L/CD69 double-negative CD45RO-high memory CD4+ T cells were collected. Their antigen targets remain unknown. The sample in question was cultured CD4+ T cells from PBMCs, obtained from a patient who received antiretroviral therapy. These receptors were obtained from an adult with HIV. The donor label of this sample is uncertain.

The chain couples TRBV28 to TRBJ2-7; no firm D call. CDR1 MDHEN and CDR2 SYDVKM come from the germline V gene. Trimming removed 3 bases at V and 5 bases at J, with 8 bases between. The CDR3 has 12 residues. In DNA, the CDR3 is TGTGCCAGCAGTTTGAGCTGGAACGAGCAGTACTTC. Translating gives CASSLSWNEQYF.

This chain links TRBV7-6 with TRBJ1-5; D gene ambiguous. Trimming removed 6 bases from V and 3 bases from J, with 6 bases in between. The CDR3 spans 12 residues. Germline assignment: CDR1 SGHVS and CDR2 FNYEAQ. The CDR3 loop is CASSQHNQPQHF. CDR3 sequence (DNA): TGTGCCAGCAGTCAGCACAATCAGCCCCAGCATTTT. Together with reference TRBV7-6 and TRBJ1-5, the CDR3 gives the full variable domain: GAGVSQSPRYKVTKRGQDVALRCDPISGHVSLYWYRQALGQGPEFLTYFNYEAQQDKSGLPNDRFSAERPEGSISTLTIQRTEQRDSAMYRCASSQHNQPQHFGDGTRLSIL.

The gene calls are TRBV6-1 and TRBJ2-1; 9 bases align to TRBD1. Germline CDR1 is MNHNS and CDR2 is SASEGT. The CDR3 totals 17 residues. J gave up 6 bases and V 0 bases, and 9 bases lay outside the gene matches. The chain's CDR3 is CASSEAMGQGLGNEQFF. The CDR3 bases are TGTGCCAGCAGTGAAGCAATGGGACAGGGTTTGGGCAATGAGCAGTTCTTC.

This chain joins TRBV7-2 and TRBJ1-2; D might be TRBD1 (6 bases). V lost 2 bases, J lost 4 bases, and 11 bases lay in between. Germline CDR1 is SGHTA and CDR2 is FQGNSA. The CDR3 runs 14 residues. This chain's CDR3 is CASSLRTAGYGYTF. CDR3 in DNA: TGTGCCAGCAGCTTACGGACAGCTGGCTATGGCTACACCTTC.

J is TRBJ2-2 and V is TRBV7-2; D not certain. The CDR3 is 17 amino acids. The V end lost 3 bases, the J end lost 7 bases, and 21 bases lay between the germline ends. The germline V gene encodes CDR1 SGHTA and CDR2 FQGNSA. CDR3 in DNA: TGTGCCAGCAGCTTTGTTGCCTCCCGAAGCCATAGCGGGGAGCTGTTTTTT. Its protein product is CASSFVASRSHSGELFF.

This CDR3 reads CSVAGFEDTQYF. The DNA of the CDR3 is TGCAGCGTTGCAGGGTTTGAAGATACGCAGTATTTT. The chain couples TRBV29-1 to TRBJ2-3, with D maybe TRBD1 (5 bases). This CDR3 spans 12 amino acids. V shed 4 bases and J shed 5 bases, with 10 bases lying between them. Germline V gene data show CDR1 as SQVTM and CDR2 as ANQGSEA.

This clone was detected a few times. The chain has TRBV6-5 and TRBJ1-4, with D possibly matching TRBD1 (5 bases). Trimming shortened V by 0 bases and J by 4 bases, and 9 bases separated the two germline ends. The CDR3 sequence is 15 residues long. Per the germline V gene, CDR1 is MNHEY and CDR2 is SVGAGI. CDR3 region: CASSYSGGDNEKLFF. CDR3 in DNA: TGTGCCAGCAGTTACTCGGGAGGGGATAATGAAAAACTGTTTTTT.

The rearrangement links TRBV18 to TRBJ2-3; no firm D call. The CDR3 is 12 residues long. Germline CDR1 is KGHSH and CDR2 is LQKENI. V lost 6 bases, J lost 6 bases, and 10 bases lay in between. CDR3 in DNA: TGTGCCAGCTCGGGCCCGGAGGATACGCAGTATTTT. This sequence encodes CASSGPEDTQYF.

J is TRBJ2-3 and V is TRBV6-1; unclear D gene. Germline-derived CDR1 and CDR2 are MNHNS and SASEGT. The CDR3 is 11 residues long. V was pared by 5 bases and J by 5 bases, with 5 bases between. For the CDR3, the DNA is TGTGCCAGCAGTTTAGTAGATACGCAGTATTTT. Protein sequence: CASSLVDTQYF.

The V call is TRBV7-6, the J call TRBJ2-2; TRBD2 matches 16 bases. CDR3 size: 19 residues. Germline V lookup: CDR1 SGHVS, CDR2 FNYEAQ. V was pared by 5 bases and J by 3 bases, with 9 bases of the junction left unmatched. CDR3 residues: CASSTPGLAGGQDTGELFF. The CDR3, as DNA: TGTGCCAGCAGCACGCCGGGACTAGCGGGGGGGCAGGACACCGGGGAGCTGTTTTTT.

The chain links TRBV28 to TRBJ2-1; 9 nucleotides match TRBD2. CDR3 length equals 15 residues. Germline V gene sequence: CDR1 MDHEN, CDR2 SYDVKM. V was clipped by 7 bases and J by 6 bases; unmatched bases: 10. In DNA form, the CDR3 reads TGTGCCAGCATTCTAACAGCGGGGGGTAGCAATGAGCAGTTCTTC. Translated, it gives CASILTAGGSNEQFF.

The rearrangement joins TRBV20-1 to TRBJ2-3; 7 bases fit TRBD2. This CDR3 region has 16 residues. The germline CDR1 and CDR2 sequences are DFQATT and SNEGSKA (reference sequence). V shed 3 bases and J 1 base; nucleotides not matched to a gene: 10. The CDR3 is CSASGPWGGGTDTQYF. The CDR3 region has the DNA TGCAGTGCTAGTGGCCCCTGGGGGGGAGGCACAGATACGCAGTATTTT.

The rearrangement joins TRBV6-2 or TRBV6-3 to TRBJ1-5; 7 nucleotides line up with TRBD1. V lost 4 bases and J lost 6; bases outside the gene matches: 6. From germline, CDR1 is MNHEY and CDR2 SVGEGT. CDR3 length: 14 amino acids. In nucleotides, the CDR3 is TGTGCCAGCAGTTTACAGGGGCTCGTTCAGCCCCAGCATTTT. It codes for CASSLQGLVQPQHF.

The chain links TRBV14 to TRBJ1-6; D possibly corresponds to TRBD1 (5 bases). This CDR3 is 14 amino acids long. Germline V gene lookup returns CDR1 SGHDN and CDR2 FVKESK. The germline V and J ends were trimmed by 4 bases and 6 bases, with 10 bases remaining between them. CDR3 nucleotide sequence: TGTGCCAGCAGCCCAGGGCTTGGTAATTCACCCCTCCACTTT. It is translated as CASSPGLGNSPLHF.